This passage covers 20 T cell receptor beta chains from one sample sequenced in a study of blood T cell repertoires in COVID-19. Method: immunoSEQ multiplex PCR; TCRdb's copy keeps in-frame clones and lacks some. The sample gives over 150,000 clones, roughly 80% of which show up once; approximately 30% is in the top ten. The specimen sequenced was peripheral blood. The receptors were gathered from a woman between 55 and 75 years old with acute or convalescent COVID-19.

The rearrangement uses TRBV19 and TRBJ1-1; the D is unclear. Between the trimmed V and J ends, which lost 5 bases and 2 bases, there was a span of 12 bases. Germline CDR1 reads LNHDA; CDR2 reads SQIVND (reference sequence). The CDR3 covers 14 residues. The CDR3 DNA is TGTGCCAGTAGTCAACGGGGATTTAACACTGAAGCTTTCTTT. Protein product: CASSQRGFNTEAFF.

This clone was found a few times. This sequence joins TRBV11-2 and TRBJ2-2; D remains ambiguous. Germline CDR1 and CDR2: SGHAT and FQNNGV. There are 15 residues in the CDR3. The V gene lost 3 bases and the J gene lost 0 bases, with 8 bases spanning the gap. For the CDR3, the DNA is TGTGCCAGCAGCTTCTCCCTCTCGAACACCGGGGAGCTGTTTTTT. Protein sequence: CASSFSLSNTGELFF. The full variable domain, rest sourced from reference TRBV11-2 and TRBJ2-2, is EAGVAQSPRYKIIEKRQSVAFWCNPISGHATLYWYQQILGQGPKLLIQFQNNGVVDDSQLPKDRFSAERLKGVDSTLKIQPAKLEDSAVYLCASSFSLSNTGELFFGEGSRLTVL.

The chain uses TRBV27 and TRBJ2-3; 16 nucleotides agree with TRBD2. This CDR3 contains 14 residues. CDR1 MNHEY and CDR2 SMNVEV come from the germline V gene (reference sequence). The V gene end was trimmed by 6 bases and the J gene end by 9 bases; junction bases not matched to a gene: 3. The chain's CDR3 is CASRGLAGGPTQYF. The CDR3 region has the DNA TGTGCCAGCAGGGGACTAGCGGGGGGGCCGACGCAGTATTTT.

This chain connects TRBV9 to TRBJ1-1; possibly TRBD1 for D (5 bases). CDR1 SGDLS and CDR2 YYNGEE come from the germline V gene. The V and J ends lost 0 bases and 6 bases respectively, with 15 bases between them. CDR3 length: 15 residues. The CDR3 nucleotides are TGTGCCAGCAGCGTAGTAGGGGTAGGAACCCCTGAAGCTTTCTTT. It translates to CASSVVGVGTPEAFF.

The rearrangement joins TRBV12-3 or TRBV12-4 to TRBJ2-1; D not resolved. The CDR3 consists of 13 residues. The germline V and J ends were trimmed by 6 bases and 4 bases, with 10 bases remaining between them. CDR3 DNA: TGTGCCAGCAGACCCACCGGGTACAATGAGCAGTTCTTC. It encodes CASRPTGYNEQFF.

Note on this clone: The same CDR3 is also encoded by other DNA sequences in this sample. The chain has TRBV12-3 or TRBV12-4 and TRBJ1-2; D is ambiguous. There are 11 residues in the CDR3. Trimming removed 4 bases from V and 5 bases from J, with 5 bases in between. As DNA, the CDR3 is TGTGCCAGCAGTTCTAGATATGGCTACACCTTC. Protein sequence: CASSSRYGYTF.

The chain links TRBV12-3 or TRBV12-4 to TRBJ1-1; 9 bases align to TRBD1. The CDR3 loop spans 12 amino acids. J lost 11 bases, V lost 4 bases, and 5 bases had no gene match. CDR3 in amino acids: CASSSQGAQAFF. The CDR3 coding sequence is TGTGCCAGCAGTTCACAGGGGGCTCAGGCTTTCTTT.

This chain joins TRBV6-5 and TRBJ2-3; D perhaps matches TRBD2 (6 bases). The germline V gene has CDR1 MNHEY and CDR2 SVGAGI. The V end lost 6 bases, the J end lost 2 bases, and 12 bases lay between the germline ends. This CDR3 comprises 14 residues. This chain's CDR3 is CASRDYGLTDTQYF. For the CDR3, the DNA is TGTGCCAGCAGGGACTATGGCCTCACAGATACGCAGTATTTT.

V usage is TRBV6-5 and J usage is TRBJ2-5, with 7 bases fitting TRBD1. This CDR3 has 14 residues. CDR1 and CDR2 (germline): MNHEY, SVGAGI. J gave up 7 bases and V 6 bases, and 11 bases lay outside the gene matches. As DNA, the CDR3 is TGTGCCAGCAGGCCCAACAGGGGTATTGGGACCCAGTACTTC. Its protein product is CASRPNRGIGTQYF.

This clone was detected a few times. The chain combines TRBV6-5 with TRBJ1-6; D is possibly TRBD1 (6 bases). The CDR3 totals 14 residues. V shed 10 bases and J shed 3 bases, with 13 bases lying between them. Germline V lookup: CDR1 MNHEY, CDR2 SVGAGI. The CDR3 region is CATKGGLYNSPLHF. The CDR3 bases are TGTGCCACCAAGGGGGGGCTCTATAATTCACCCCTCCACTTT.

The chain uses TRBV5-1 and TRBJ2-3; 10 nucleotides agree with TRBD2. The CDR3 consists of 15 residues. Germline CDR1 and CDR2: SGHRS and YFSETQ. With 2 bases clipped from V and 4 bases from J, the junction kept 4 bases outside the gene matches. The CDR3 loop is CASSFSGGAADTQYF. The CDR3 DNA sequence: TGCGCCAGCAGCTTCAGCGGGGGGGCCGCAGATACGCAGTATTTT.

CDR3 in DNA: TGTGCCAGCAGTAAGACAGTGAACACTGAAGCTTTCTTT. Translation gives CASSKTVNTEAFF. The chain is built from TRBV12-3 or TRBV12-4 and TRBJ1-1, with TRBD1 as a possible D gene (5 bases). This CDR3 is built from 13 residues. With 5 bases removed from V and 0 bases from J, the gap between germline ends came to 7 bases.

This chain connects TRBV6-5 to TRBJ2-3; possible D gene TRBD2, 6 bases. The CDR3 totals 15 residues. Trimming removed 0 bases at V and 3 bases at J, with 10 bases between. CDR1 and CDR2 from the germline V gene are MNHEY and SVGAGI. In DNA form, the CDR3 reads TGTGCCAGCAGTTACTCTGGGGGGTCGACAGATACGCAGTATTTT. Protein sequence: CASSYSGGSTDTQYF.

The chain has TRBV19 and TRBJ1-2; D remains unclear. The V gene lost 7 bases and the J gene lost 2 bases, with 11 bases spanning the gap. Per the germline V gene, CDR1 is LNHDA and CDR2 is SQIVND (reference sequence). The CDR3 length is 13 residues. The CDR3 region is CASKGGANYGYTF. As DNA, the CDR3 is TGTGCCAGTAAAGGCGGAGCGAACTATGGCTACACCTTC. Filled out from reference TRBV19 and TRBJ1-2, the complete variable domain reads DGGITQSPKYLFRKEGQNVTLSCEQNLNHDAMYWYRQDPGQGLRLIYYSQIVNDFQKGDIAEGYSVSREKKESFPLTVTSAQKNPTAFYLCASKGGANYGYTFGSGTRLTVV.

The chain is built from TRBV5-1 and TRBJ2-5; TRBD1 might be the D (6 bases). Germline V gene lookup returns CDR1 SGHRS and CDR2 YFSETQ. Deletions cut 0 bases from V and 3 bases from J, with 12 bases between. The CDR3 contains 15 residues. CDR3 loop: CASSLAGAGEETQYF. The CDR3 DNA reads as TGCGCCAGCAGCTTGGCCGGGGCAGGGGAAGAGACCCAGTACTTC.

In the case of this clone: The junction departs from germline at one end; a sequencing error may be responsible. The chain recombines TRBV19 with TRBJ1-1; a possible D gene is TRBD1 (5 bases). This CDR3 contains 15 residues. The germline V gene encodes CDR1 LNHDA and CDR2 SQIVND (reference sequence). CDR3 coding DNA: TGTGCCAGTCGTATAGATGGGGGGATGACCACTGAAGCTTTCTTT. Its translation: CASRIDGGMTTEAFF.

This CDR3 reads CASILPKGVHF. DNA for the CDR3: TGTGCCAGCATTCTTCCAAAGGGAGTGCATTTT. The chain is built from TRBV6-4 and TRBJ1-5, with D unresolved. Trimming took 7 bases from V and 15 from J, leaving 16 bases between them. This CDR3 region has 11 residues. CDR1 and CDR2 (germline): MRHNA, SNTAGT.

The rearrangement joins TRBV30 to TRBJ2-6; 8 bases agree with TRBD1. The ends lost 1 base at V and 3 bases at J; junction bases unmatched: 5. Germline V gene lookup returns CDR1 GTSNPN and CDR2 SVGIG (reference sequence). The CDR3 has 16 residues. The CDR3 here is CAWSAHRGFGANVLTF. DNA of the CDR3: TGTGCCTGGAGTGCCCACAGGGGGTTTGGGGCCAACGTCCTGACTTTC.

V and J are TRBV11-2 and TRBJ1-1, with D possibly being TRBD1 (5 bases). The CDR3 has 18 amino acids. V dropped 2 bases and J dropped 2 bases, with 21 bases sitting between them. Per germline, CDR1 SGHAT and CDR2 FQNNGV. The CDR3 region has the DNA TGTGCCAGCAGCTTACGCGGGAGGGGCGTATCCCGCAACACTGAAGCTTTCTTT. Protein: CASSLRGRGVSRNTEAFF. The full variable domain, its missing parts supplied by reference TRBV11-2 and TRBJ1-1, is EAGVAQSPRYKIIEKRQSVAFWCNPISGHATLYWYQQILGQGPKLLIQFQNNGVVDDSQLPKDRFSAERLKGVDSTLKIQPAKLEDSAVYLCASSLRGRGVSRNTEAFFGQGTRLTVV.

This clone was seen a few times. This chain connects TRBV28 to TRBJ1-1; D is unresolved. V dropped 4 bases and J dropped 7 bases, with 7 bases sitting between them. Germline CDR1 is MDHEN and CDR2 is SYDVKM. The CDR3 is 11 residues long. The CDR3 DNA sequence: TGTGCCAGCAGTTCTATAAGTGAAGCTTTCTTT. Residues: CASSSISEAFF.